This record covers a single TCR beta chain. The antigen is unknown. This specimen comes from a study of cytomegalovirus exposure and HLA in healthy donors. Amplification used 60 Vbeta primers and 13 Jbeta primers. Sequenced by immunoSEQ multiplex PCR; TCRdb stores in-frame clones only, minus some. The sample carries roughly 230,000 clones, approximately 91% recorded once. Study-level points and caveats: Presence/absence comparisons presumed near-even sequencing depth among donors. Rare TCR sequences dominated, though some public TCRs recurred in many donors.

CDR1 and CDR2 (germline): GTSNPN, SVGIG (reference sequence). Germline trimming cut 3 bases from V and 0 bases from J; bases unmatched to any gene: 5. This CDR3 spans 17 amino acids. V gene TRBV30 combines with J gene TRBJ2-6; 10 positions agree with TRBD1. The receptor comes from a girl aged 2 to 10 in good health and CMV-seronegative. The sample comprised PBMCs. The CDR3 protein is CAWRTGTGVSGANVLTF. The CDR3 region has the DNA TGTGCCTGGAGGACCGGGACAGGGGTCTCTGGGGCCAACGTCCTGACTTTC. The complete variable domain, with remaining parts taken from reference TRBV30 and TRBJ2-6, reads SQTIHQWPATLVQPVGSPLSLECTVEGTSNPNLYWYRQAAGRGLQLLFYSVGIGQISSEVPQNLSASRPQDRQFILSSKKLLLSDSGFYLCAWRTGTGVSGANVLTFGAGSRLTVL.